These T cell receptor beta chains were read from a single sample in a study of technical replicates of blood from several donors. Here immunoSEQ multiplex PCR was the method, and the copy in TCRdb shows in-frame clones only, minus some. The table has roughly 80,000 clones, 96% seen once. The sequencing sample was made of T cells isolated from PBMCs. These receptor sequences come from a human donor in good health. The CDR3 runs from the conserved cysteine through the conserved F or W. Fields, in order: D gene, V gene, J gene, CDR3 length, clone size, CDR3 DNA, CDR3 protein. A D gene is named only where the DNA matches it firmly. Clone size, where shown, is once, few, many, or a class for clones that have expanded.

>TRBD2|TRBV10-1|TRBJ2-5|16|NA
TGCGCCAGCAGGATTATAGCGGGAGGGGCCTCAGAGACCCAGTACTTC
CASRIIAGGASETQYF
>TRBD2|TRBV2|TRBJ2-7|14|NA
TGTGCCAGCAGTGAACGGGAGGTCCGACGCGAGCAGTACTTC
CASSEREVRREQYF
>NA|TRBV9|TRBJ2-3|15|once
TGTGCCAGCAGCGTAGGACCGACTAGCACAGATACGCAGTATTTT
CASSVGPTSTDTQYF
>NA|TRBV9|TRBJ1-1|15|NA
TGTGCCAGCAGCGTAACAGGGAGTACGGACACTGAAGCTTTCTTT
CASSVTGSTDTEAFF
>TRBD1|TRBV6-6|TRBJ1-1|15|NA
TGTGCCAGCAGTTACAGGGGACAGGGGTGGCCTGAAGCTTTCTTT
CASSYRGQGWPEAFF
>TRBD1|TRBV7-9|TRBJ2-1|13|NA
TGTGCCAGCAGCCGACAGGGAAACAATGAGCAGTTCTTC
CASSRQGNNEQFF
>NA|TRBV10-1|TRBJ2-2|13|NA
TGCGCCAGCAGTGAGAGGGGCTCCGGGGAGCTGTTTTTT
CASSERGSGELFF
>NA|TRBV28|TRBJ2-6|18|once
TGTGCCAGCAGGAGCGGGGCGGGGGCCAATTCTGGGGCCAACGTCCTGACTTTC
CASRSGAGANSGANVLTF
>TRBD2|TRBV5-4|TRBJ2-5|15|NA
TGTGCCAGCAGCCTGGGACTAGCGGGAGTAGAGACCCAGTACTTC
CASSLGLAGVETQYF
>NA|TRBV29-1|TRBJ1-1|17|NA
TGCAGCGTTGAAGATGGCTGGGCGTCCTACATGAACACTGAAGCTTTCTTT
CSVEDGWASYMNTEAFF
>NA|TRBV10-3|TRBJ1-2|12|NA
TGTGCCATCAGTGAGACAGGGAATGGCTACACCTTC
CAISETGNGYTF
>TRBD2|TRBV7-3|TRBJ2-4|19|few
TGTGCCAGCAGCTTAAGGTCTAGCGGGAGATTGGGGGCCAAAAACATTCAGTACTTC
CASSLRSSGRLGAKNIQYF
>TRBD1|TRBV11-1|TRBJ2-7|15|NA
TGTGCCAGCAGCTTACAAACGGGACAGGCCTACGAGCAGTACTTC
CASSLQTGQAYEQYF
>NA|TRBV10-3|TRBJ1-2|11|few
TGTGCCATCAGTGATGTACGGGGCTACACCTTC
CAISDVRGYTF
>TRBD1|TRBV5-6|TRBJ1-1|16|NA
TGTGCCAGCAGCTTGGAGGGGACAGGGCCGGGAAGTGAAGCTTTCTTT
CASSLEGTGPGSEAFF
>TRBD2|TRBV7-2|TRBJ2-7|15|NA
TGTGCCAGCAGCTCCCGACTAGCGGGGTACTACGAGCAGTACTTC
CASSSRLAGYYEQYF
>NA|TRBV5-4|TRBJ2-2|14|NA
TGTGCCAGCGGGGAAATCACAGGGACCGGGGAGCTGTTTTTT
CASGEITGTGELFF
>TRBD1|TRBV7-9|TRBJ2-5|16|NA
TGTGCCAGCAGCTCCTACCTTGAGGGGGACAGGGAGACCCAGTACTTC
CASSSYLEGDRETQYF
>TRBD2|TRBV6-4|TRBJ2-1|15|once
TGTGCCAGCAGCCGAGCGGGAGGGGGCCACAATGAGCAGTTCTTC
CASSRAGGGHNEQFF
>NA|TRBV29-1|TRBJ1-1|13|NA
TGCAGCGTTGTGTGGGGCGCGAACACTGAAGCTTTCTTT
CSVVWGANTEAFF
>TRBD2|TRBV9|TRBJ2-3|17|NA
TGTGCCAGCACCGCGGGACTAGTATATTCTAGCACAGATACGCAGTATTTT
CASTAGLVYSSTDTQYF
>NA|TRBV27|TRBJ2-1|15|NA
TGTGCCAGCAGTTCCCACTCCAGCGGAAGCAATGAGCAGTTCTTC
CASSSHSSGSNEQFF
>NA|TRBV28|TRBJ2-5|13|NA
TGTGCCAGCAGGGGGACTCCCCAAGAGACCCAGTACTTC
CASRGTPQETQYF
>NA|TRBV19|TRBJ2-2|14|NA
TGTGCCAGTAGTTACGCGGGGGCCACCGGGGAGCTGTTTTTT
CASSYAGATGELFF
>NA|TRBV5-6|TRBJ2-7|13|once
TGTGCCAGCAGTCGTCAGCCGGAGGACGAGCAGTACTTC
CASSRQPEDEQYF
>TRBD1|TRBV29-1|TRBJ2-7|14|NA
TGCAGCGTTGTCGCAACCGGACAGGGACGTTTGGAGTACTTC
CSVVATGQGRLEYF
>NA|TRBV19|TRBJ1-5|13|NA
TGTGCCAGTAGTTGGACAGTAAATCAGCCCCAGCATTTT
CASSWTVNQPQHF
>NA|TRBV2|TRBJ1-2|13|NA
TGTGCCAGCAGTGGGGCGGAGGACTATGGCTACACCTTC
CASSGAEDYGYTF
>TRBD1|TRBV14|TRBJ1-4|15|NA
TGTGCCAGCAGCCAACTTCGGGACAGGAGAGAAAAACTGTTTTTT
CASSQLRDRREKLFF